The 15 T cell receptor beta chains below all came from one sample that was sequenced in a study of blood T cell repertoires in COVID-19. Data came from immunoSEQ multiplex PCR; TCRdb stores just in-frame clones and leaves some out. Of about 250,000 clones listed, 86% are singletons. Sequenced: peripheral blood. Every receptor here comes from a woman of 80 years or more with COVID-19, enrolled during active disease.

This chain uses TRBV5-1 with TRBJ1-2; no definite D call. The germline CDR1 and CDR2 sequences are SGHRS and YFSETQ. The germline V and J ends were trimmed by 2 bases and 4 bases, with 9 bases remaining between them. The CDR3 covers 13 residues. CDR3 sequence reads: CASSLTAGYGYTF. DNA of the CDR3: TGCGCCAGCAGCTTAACAGCAGGCTATGGCTACACCTTC. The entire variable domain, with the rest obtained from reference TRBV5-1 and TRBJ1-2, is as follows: KAGVTQTPRYLIKTRGQQVTLSCSPISGHRSVSWYQQTPGQGLQFLFEYFSETQRNKGNFPGRFSGRQFSNSRSEMNVSTLELGDSALYLCASSLTAGYGYTFGSGTRLTVV.

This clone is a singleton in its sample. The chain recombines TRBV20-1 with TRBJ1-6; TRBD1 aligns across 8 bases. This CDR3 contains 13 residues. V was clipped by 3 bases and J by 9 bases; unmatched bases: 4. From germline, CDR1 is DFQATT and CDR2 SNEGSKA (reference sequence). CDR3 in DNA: TGCAGTGCTAGTCTCAGGGGGCTTTCACCCCTCCACTTT. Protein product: CSASLRGLSPLHF.

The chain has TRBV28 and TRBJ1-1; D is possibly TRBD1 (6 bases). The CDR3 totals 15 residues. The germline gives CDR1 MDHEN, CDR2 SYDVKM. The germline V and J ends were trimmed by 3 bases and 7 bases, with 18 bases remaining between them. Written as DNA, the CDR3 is TGTGCCAGCAGTTTCCTTCTCGGACAGCCGAGTGAAGCTTTCTTT. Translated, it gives CASSFLLGQPSEAFF.

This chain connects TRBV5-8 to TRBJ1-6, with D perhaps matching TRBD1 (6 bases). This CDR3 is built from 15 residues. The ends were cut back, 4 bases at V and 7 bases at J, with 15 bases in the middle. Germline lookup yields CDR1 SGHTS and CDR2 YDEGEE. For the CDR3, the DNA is TGTGCCAGCAGCCCCGCACAGGGATCGAATTCACCCCTCCACTTT. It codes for CASSPAQGSNSPLHF.

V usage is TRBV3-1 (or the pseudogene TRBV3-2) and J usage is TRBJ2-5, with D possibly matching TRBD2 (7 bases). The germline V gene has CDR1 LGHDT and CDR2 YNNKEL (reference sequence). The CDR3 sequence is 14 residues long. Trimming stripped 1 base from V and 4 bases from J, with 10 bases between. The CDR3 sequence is CASSQAGGSETQYF. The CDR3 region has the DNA TGTGCCAGCAGCCAAGCGGGGGGCTCAGAGACCCAGTACTTC.

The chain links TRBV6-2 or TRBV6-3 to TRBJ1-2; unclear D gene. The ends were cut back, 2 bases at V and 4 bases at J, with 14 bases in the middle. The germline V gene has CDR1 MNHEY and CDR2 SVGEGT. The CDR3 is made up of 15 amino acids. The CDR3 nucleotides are TGTGCCAGCAGTTACGACGGAGGGAGTCCCTATGGCTACACCTTC. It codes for CASSYDGGSPYGYTF.

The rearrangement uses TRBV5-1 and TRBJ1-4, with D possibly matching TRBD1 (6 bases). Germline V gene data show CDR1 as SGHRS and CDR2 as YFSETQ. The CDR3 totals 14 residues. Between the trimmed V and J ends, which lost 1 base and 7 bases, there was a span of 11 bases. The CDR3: CASSLQGRGEKLFF. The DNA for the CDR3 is TGCGCCAGCAGCTTGCAGGGGAGGGGTGAAAAACTGTTTTTT.

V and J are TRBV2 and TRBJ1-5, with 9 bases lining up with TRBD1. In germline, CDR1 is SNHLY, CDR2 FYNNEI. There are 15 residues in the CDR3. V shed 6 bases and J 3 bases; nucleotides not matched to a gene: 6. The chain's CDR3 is CASRDRGTINQPQHF. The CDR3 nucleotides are TGTGCCAGCAGGGACAGGGGCACAATCAATCAGCCCCAGCATTTT.

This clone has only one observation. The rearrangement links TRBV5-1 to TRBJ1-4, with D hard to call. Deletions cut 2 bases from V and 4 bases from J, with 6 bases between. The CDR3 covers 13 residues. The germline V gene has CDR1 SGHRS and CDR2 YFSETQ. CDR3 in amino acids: CASSFSFNEKLFF. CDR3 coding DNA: TGCGCCAGCAGCTTCTCTTTTAATGAAAAACTGTTTTTT. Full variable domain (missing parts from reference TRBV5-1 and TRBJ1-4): KAGVTQTPRYLIKTRGQQVTLSCSPISGHRSVSWYQQTPGQGLQFLFEYFSETQRNKGNFPGRFSGRQFSNSRSEMNVSTLELGDSALYLCASSFSFNEKLFFGSGTQLSVL.

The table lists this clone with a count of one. The CDR3: CSVENYISGSYNEQFF. The CDR3 nucleotides read TGCAGCGTTGAAAATTACATCTCAGGGTCCTACAATGAGCAGTTCTTC. This sequence joins TRBV29-1 and TRBJ2-1; perhaps TRBD1 as D (5 bases). The CDR3 is 16 amino acids. The germline V gene encodes CDR1 SQVTM and CDR2 ANQGSEA. With 2 bases removed from V and 1 base from J, the gap between germline ends came to 15 bases.

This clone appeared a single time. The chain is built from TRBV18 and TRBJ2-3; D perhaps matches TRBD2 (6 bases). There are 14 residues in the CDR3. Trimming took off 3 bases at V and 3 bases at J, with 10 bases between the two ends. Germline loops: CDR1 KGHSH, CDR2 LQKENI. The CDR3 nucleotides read TGTGCCAGCTCACCGGGACGGGAGACAGATACGCAGTATTTT. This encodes CASSPGRETDTQYF.

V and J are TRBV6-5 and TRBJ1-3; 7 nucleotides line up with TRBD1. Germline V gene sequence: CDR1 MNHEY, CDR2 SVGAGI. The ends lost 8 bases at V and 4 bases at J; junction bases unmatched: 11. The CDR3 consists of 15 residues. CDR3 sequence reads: CASHDLQGKGNTIYF. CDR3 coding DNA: TGTGCCAGCCACGACTTACAGGGGAAGGGAAACACCATATATTTT.

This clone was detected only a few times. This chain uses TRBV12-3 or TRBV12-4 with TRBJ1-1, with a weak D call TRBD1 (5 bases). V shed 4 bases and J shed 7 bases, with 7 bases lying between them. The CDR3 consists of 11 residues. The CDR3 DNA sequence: TGTGCCAGCAGTTCCAGGGTTGAAGCTTTCTTT. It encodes CASSSRVEAFF.

CDR3 region: CASSLKRGGGETQYF. The DNA of the CDR3 is TGTGCCAGCAGCTTAAAGCGGGGGGGCGGGGAGACCCAGTACTTC. This chain uses TRBV5-4 with TRBJ2-5; 10 nucleotides agree with TRBD2. Germline V gene data show CDR1 as SGHNT and CDR2 as YYREEE (reference sequence). CDR3 length: 15 amino acids. The V segment lost 2 bases and the J segment 5 bases; nucleotides outside the gene matches: 6.

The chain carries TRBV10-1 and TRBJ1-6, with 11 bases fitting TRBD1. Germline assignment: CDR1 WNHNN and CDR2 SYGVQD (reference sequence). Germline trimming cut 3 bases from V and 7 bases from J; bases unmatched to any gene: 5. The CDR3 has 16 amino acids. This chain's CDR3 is CASSDFGTGGNSPLHF. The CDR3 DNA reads TGCGCCAGCAGTGATTTCGGGACAGGGGGGAATTCACCCCTCCACTTT.